The subject of this entry is one T cell receptor beta chain. The data stem from a study of blood T cell repertoires in COVID-19. In germline, CDR1 is SEHNR, CDR2 FQNEAQ (reference sequence). CDR3 length equals 14 residues. The V gene lost 1 base and the J gene lost 6 bases, with 10 bases spanning the gap. The study recruited people aged roughly 18 to 100 years across around 23 US areas. TCRdb's copy holds only in-frame clones and misses some; the assay was immunoSEQ multiplex PCR. The table shows some 170,000 clones, with approximately 84% occurring only once. The chain is built from TRBV7-9 and TRBJ1-5; a possible D gene is TRBD1 (5 bases). Input material: PBMCs or T cells enriched from blood (not recorded which). The receptor was isolated from a human donor with acute COVID-19. The donor label of this sample is uncertain. The CDR3 reads CASSLGGRGQPQHF. DNA of the CDR3: TGTGCCAGCAGCTTAGGGGGGAGGGGTCAGCCCCAGCATTTT.